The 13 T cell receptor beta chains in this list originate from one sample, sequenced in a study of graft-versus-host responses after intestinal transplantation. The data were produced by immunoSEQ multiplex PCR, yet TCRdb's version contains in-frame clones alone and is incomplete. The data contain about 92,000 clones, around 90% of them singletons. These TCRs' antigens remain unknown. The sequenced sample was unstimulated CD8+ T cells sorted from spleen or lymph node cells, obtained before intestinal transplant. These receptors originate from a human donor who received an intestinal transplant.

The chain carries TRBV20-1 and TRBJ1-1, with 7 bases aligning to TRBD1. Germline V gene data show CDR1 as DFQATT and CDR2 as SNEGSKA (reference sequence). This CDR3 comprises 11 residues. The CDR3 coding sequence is TGCAGAGCTGACAGGGCGACTGAAGCTTTCTTT. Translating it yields CRADRATEAFF.

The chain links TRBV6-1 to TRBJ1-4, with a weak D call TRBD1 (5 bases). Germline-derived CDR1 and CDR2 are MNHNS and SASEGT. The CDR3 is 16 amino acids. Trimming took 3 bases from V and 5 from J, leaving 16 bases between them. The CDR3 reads CASSDDGGTENEKLFF. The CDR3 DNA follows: TGTGCCAGCAGTGACGATGGCGGGACGGAGAATGAAAAACTGTTTTTT.

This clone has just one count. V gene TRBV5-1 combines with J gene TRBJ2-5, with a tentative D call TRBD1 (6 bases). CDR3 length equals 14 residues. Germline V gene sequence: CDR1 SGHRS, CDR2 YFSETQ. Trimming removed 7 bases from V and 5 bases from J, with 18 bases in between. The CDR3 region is CASPTDSGRETQYF. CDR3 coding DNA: TGCGCCAGCCCCACGGACAGCGGTAGGGAGACCCAGTACTTC.

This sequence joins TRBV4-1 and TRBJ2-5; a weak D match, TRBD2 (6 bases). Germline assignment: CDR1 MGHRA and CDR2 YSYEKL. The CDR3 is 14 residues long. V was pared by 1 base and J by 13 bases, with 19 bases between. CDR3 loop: CASSQVGRAGLRYF. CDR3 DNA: TGCGCCAGCAGCCAAGTAGGGCGGGCAGGACTACGGTACTTC.

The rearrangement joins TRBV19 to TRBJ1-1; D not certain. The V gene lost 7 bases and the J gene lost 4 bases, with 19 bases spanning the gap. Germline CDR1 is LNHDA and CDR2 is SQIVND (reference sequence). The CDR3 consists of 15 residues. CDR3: CASTHYYGIGTEAFF. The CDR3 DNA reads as TGTGCCAGTACTCATTACTATGGGATAGGCACTGAAGCTTTCTTT.

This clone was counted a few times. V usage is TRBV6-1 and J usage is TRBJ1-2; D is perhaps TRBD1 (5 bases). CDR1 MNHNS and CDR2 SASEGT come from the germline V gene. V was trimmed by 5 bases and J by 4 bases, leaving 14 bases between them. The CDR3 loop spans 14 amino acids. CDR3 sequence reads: CASSLRGAPYGYTF. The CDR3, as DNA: TGTGCCAGCAGTCTCCGGGGCGCCCCCTATGGCTACACCTTC.

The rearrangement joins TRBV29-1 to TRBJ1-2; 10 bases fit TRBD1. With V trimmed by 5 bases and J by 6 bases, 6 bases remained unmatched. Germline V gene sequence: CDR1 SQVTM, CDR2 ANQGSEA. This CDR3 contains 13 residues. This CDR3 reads CSVSDRGRDGYTF. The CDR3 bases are TGCAGCGTTTCGGACAGGGGGAGGGATGGCTACACCTTC. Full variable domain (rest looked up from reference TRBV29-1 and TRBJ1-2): SAVISQKPSRDICQRGTSLTIQCQVDSQVTMMFWYRQQPGQSLTLIATANQGSEATYESGFVIDKFPISRPNLTFSTLTVSNMSPEDSSIYLCSVSDRGRDGYTFGSGTRLTVV.

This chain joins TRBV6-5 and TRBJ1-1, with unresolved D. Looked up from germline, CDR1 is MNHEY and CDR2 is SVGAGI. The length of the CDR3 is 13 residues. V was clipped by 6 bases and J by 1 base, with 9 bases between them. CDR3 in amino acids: CASSPSGNTEAFF. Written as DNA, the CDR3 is TGTGCCAGCAGCCCTTCAGGGAACACTGAAGCTTTCTTT.

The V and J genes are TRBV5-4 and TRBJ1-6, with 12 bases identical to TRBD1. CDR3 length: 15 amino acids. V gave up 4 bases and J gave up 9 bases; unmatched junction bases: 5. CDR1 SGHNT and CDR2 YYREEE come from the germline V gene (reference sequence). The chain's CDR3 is CASSPGGQGASPLHF. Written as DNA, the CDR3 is TGTGCCAGCAGCCCGGGGGGACAGGGGGCTTCACCCCTCCACTTT.

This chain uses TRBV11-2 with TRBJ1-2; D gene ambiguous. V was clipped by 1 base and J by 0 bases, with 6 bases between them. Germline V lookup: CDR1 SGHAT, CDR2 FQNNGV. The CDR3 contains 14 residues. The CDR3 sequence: CASSLGPPNYGYTF. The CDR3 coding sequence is TGTGCCAGCAGCTTAGGGCCTCCTAACTATGGCTACACCTTC. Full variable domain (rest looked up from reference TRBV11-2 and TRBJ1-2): EAGVAQSPRYKIIEKRQSVAFWCNPISGHATLYWYQQILGQGPKLLIQFQNNGVVDDSQLPKDRFSAERLKGVDSTLKIQPAKLEDSAVYLCASSLGPPNYGYTFGSGTRLTVV.

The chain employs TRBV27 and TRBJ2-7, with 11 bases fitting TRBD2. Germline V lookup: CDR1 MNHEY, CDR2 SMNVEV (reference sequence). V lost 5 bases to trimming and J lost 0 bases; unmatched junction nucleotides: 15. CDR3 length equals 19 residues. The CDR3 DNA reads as TGTGCCAGCAGTACGGTTGCCCCTACTAGCGGGGGCAGCTCCTACGAGCAGTACTTC. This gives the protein CASSTVAPTSGGSSYEQYF.

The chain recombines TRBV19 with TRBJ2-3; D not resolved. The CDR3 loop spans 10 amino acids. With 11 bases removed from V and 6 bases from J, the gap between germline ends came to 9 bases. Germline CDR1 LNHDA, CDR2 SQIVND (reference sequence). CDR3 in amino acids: CAVFGDTQYF. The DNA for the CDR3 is TGTGCCGTCTTCGGGGATACGCAGTATTTT.

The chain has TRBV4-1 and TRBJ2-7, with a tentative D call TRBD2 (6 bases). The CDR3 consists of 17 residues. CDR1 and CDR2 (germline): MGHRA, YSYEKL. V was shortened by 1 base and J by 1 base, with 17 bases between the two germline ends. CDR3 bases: TGCGCCAGCAGCCAAGGGAGGTTCGGGACTTCGTCCTACGAGCAGTACTTC. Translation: CASSQGRFGTSSYEQYF.